This TCR beta chain appears in the sequencing data of a study of blood T cell repertoires in COVID-19. At the level of the study: Sites across the United States, Italy and Spain contributed samples from acute and convalescent COVID-19.

Germline V CDR1 and CDR2: LNHNV, YYDKDF (reference sequence). There are 15 residues in the CDR3. The V end was cut by 0 bases, the J end by 1 base, with 9 bases between. Per the authors' pipeline: Amplified reference gene primers provided the basis for estimating nucleated cell counts. TCRdb keeps only in-frame clones here, not all; method: immunoSEQ multiplex PCR. V, J and clone size are those of that table, while D and trimming were read from the DNA. Of 250,000 to 300,000 clones listed, around 83% are singletons. This chain connects TRBV15 to TRBJ2-5, with D perhaps matching TRBD2 (5 bases). The sample consisted of peripheral blood. The source of this sequence is an older man with acute or convalescent COVID-19. CDR3 coding DNA: TGTGCCACCAGCAGAGATCGGGGAGTCCAAGAGACCCAGTACTTC. Its translation: CATSRDRGVQETQYF.